This T cell receptor beta chain derives from a study of blood T cell repertoires in COVID-19. Overall study context: The analysed material was cDNA or gDNA that came from T cells, B-cell-depleted T cells, or PBMCs.

This CDR3 region has 16 residues. V dropped 0 bases and J dropped 0 bases, with 8 bases sitting between them. Germline V gives CDR1 SGHDN, CDR2 FVKESK. The data were produced by immunoSEQ multiplex PCR, yet TCRdb's version contains in-frame clones alone and is incomplete. The data contain 86,000 or so clones, about 96% of them seen just once; the ten biggest clones take up around 4.7%. This chain joins TRBV14 and TRBJ1-4, with D unresolved. Input material: peripheral blood. The TCR was taken from a human donor with active COVID-19. The donor label of this sample is uncertain. CDR3 nucleotide sequence: TGTGCCAGCAGCCAAGACCCACGGTCAACTAATGAAAAACTGTTTTTT. Protein: CASSQDPRSTNEKLFF.